This T cell receptor beta chain is from a study of T cell changes during pregnancy in multiple sclerosis. Trimming shortened V by 0 bases and J by 1 base, and 12 bases separated the two germline ends. Germline CDR1 is SEHNR and CDR2 is FQNEAQ (reference sequence). There are 16 residues in the CDR3. Libraries were prepared by immunoSEQ multiplex PCR; TCRdb keeps only in-frame clonotypes and omits some of them. The table records around 28,000 clones, 89% of them present only once. The sequence was collected from a female donor in good health, enrolled as a control in a pregnancy study. The chain recombines TRBV7-9 with TRBJ1-1; unclear D gene. Sequencing was performed on CD4+ T cells from peripheral blood mononuclear cells, taken in the first trimester of pregnancy. CDR3 amino acids: CASSLAFMGKNTEAFF. For the CDR3, the DNA is TGTGCCAGCAGCTTAGCGTTCATGGGCAAGAACACTGAAGCTTTCTTT.